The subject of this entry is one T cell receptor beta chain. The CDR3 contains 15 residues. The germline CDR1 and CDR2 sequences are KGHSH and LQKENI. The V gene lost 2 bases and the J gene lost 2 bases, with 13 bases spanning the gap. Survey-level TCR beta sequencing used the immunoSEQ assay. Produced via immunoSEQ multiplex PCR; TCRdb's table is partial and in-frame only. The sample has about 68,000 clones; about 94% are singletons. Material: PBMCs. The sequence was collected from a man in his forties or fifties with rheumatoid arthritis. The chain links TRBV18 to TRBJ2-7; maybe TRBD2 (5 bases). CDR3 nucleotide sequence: TGTGCCAGCTCACCATTAGAGGGAAACCCCTACGAGCAGTACTTC. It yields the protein CASSPLEGNPYEQYF.